Below are 9 T cell receptor beta chains sequenced from a single sample in a study of T cell responses to AZD1222 COVID-19 vaccine (dated by TCRdb to about 2021). Library prep was done by the immunoSEQ multiplex PCR assay. TCRdb obtained this table from immuneACCESS and retained in-frame rearrangements with V and J assigned. These tables miss some clones; where compared with another copy, unresolved V genes account for less than half of the shortfall, and the remainder is unexplained. The sample has 120,000 or so clones on record, around 88% of them singletons. The ten largest make up roughly 11% of the sample. This sample's time point label indicates: baseline before first vaccination. Reading the label with the study, this specimen's treatment or condition is: meningococcal conjugate vaccine given as trial control. The sequencing used peripheral blood, collected on day 0 of MenACWY control vaccination. Receptor source: an adult in good health.

J is TRBJ2-7 and V is TRBV5-1; 7 positions match TRBD1. V was pared by 2 bases and J by 0 bases, with 8 bases of the junction left unmatched. Germline V CDR1 and CDR2: SGHRS, YFSETQ. CDR3 length: 16 residues. CDR3 in amino acids: CASSFSSGQTSYEQYF. DNA of the CDR3: TGCGCCAGCAGCTTCTCATCGGGACAGACCTCCTACGAGCAGTACTTC.

The J gene is TRBJ1-2, the V gene TRBV29-1; TRBD1 is a possible D gene (5 bases). The CDR3 consists of 13 residues. Germline V gene data show CDR1 as SQVTM and CDR2 as ANQGSEA. Trimming removed 4 bases from V and 2 bases from J, with 11 bases in between. CDR3 residues: CSVVGRDNYGYTF. In DNA, the CDR3 is TGCAGCGTTGTAGGCAGGGACAACTATGGCTACACCTTC.

The rearrangement uses TRBV6-2 or TRBV6-3 and TRBJ2-7; 11 nucleotides line up with TRBD1. V was pared by 2 bases and J by 3 bases, with 9 bases of the junction left unmatched. The CDR3 is 17 amino acids. CDR1 and CDR2 from the germline V gene are MNHEY and SVGEGT. The CDR3 coding sequence is TGTGCCAGCAGTTACGTATCCGGACAGGGGGCAGGCTACGAGCAGTACTTC. The encoded protein is CASSYVSGQGAGYEQYF.

The rearrangement joins TRBV15 to TRBJ2-1; D possibly corresponds to TRBD1 (6 bases). Looked up from germline, CDR1 is LNHNV and CDR2 is YYDKDF (reference sequence). The CDR3 runs to 13 residues. The V and J ends lost 2 bases and 7 bases respectively, with 9 bases between them. The CDR3 bases are TGTGCCACCAGCAGACGACAGGTAAATGAGCAGTTCTTC. This codes for CATSRRQVNEQFF.

J is TRBJ1-5 and V is TRBV30; 8 positions match TRBD1. This CDR3 region has 15 residues. Germline V gene sequence: CDR1 GTSNPN, CDR2 SVGIG (reference sequence). The junction had 7 bases not matched to a gene; V was cut back by 3 bases and J by 3 bases. The CDR3 bases are TGTGCCTGGAGAGCCGGGACAGGACCCAATCAGCCCCAGCATTTT. Residues: CAWRAGTGPNQPQHF.

V gene TRBV7-8 combines with J gene TRBJ1-5, with 8 bases identical to TRBD1. Germline loops: CDR1 SGHVS, CDR2 FQNEAQ. This CDR3 spans 17 amino acids. Losses at the gene ends were 4 bases for V and 4 bases for J; bases not matched to a gene: 12. CDR3 sequence reads: CASSSGPTDRVNQPQHF. CDR3 sequence (DNA): TGTGCCAGCAGCTCCGGCCCGACGGACAGGGTGAATCAGCCCCAGCATTTT.

The rearrangement joins TRBV28 to TRBJ1-2, with D possibly matching TRBD1 (5 bases). The CDR3 length is 12 residues. Germline CDR1 MDHEN, CDR2 SYDVKM. The ends were cut back, 3 bases at V and 5 bases at J, with 7 bases in the middle. CDR3: CASSLRGYGYTF. The CDR3 region has the DNA TGTGCCAGCAGTTTGCGGGGGTATGGCTACACCTTC.

The gene calls are TRBV10-1 and TRBJ1-6; unclear D gene. With 6 bases removed from V and 2 bases from J, the gap between germline ends came to 29 bases. The CDR3 length is 21 residues. Germline assignment: CDR1 WNHNN and CDR2 SYGVQD (reference sequence). CDR3 in DNA: TGCGCCAGCAGCCAAAAGGAGAACAAACCCCAATCACTCGCCTATAATTCACCCCTCCACTTT. It is translated as CASSQKENKPQSLAYNSPLHF.

The chain employs TRBV5-5 and TRBJ1-2; D is unresolved. Germline V CDR1 and CDR2: SGHKS, YYEKEE (reference sequence). V gave up 1 base and J gave up 4 bases, with 17 bases separating them. The CDR3 is 16 amino acids. CDR3 DNA sequence: TGTGCCAGCAGCTTGACCTTCGGGATAGAATCCTATGGCTACACCTTC. Translating gives CASSLTFGIESYGYTF. Full variable domain (missing parts from reference TRBV5-5 and TRBJ1-2): DAGVTQSPTHLIKTRGQQVTLRCSPISGHKSVSWYQQVLGQGPQFIFQYYEKEERGRGNFPDRFSARQFPNYSSELNVNALLLGDSALYLCASSLTFGIESYGYTFGSGTRLTVV.